What follows are 25 T cell receptor beta chains derived from one specimen sequenced in a study of blood T cell repertoires in COVID-19. Clones were sequenced by immunoSEQ multiplex PCR, and TCRdb holds only the in-frame ones, with some missing. The table has over 200,000 clones, 85% to 90% seen once. The sequenced sample was peripheral blood. These receptors were taken from a woman in her sixties with acute or convalescent COVID-19.

J is TRBJ1-1 and V is TRBV7-3, with D perhaps matching TRBD1 (6 bases). The V end was cut by 0 bases, the J end by 4 bases, with 9 bases between. This CDR3 region has 14 residues. Germline CDR1 SGHTA, CDR2 FQGTGA. The CDR3 loop is CASSLTKGVTEAFF. CDR3 coding DNA: TGTGCCAGCAGCTTAACCAAGGGGGTCACTGAAGCTTTCTTT.

With regard to this clone: This specimen includes other DNA sequences encoding the same CDR3. The rearrangement joins TRBV7-3 to TRBJ1-1, with D tentatively TRBD1 (5 bases). Germline CDR1 SGHTA, CDR2 FQGTGA. The ends were cut back, 4 bases at V and 1 base at J, with 7 bases in the middle. The CDR3 sequence is 13 residues long. For the CDR3, the DNA is TGTGCCAGCAGCTCAGACAGGAACACTGAAGCTTTCTTT. This gives the protein CASSSDRNTEAFF.

This clone showed up just once. V gene TRBV29-1 combines with J gene TRBJ2-5, with 7 bases lining up with TRBD2. Germline CDR1 reads SQVTM; CDR2 reads ANQGSEA. This CDR3 region has 13 residues. Germline trimming cut 0 bases from V and 7 bases from J; bases unmatched to any gene: 5. The CDR3 spells CSVEETSRGTQYF. CDR3 DNA sequence: TGCAGCGTTGAAGAGACTAGCCGAGGGACCCAGTACTTC.

V gene TRBV5-1 combines with J gene TRBJ2-1; tentatively, D is TRBD2 (6 bases). This CDR3 spans 15 amino acids. V shed 4 bases and J shed 0 bases, with 11 bases lying between them. Germline loops: CDR1 SGHRS, CDR2 YFSETQ. The CDR3 DNA is TGCGCCAGCAGCCGCGACGGGAGCTCCTACAATGAGCAGTTCTTC. Encoded protein: CASSRDGSSYNEQFF.

The chain is built from TRBV7-9 and TRBJ2-2; TRBD1 might be the D (6 bases). CDR1 is SEHNR and CDR2 is FQNEAQ in the germline V gene (reference sequence). This CDR3 contains 15 residues. Trimming shortened V by 8 bases and J by 0 bases, and 13 bases separated the two germline ends. The CDR3 nucleotides are TGTGCCAGCGTTTCCCGACAGGCGAACACCGGGGAGCTGTTTTTT. Encoded protein: CASVSRQANTGELFF. Using reference TRBV7-9 and TRBJ2-2 for the parts outside the CDR3, the full variable domain is DTGVSQNPRHKITKRGQNVTFRCDPISEHNRLYWYRQTLGQGPEFLTYFQNEAQLEKSRLLSDRFSAERPKGSFSTLEIQRTEQGDSAMYLCASVSRQANTGELFFGEGSRLTVL.

The chain uses TRBV10-1 and TRBJ2-5; unclear D gene. The CDR3 runs to 14 residues. Germline values: CDR1 WNHNN, CDR2 SYGVQD (reference sequence). V was cut by 4 bases and J by 2 bases, with 11 bases left in between. Here the CDR3 reads CASSVGLEQETQYF. CDR3 bases: TGCGCCAGCAGTGTAGGCCTAGAACAAGAGACCCAGTACTTC.

This clone was detected only a few times. DNA of the CDR3: TGTGCCAGCAGCCCCAGAACTGGGAGGACCGGGGAGCTGTTTTTT. Translated: CASSPRTGRTGELFF. This chain connects TRBV3-1 (or the pseudogene TRBV3-2) to TRBJ2-2; a possible D gene is TRBD2 (6 bases). The CDR3 consists of 15 residues. CDR1 LGHDT and CDR2 YNNKEL come from the germline V gene (reference sequence). V dropped 4 bases and J dropped 5 bases, with 14 bases sitting between them.

The chain carries TRBV6-6 and TRBJ1-5; TRBD1 matches 9 bases. CDR1 and CDR2 from the germline V gene are MNHNY and SVGAGI (reference sequence). J gave up 1 base and V 5 bases, and 9 bases lay outside the gene matches. There are 17 residues in the CDR3. In DNA form, the CDR3 reads TGTGCCAGCAGTCTGTTTGGACAGGGGAAAAGCAATCAGCCCCAGCATTTT. Its protein product is CASSLFGQGKSNQPQHF.

The chain joins TRBV15 to TRBJ1-1; no clear D. V was shortened by 8 bases and J by 1 base, with 14 bases between the two germline ends. CDR3 length: 14 amino acids. CDR1 is LNHNV and CDR2 is YYDKDF in the germline V gene (reference sequence). The CDR3 loop reads CATREGWANTEAFF. The CDR3 DNA reads as TGTGCCACCCGCGAGGGATGGGCGAACACTGAAGCTTTCTTT.

This clone has only one observation. The chain employs TRBV5-1 and TRBJ2-5, with 8 bases fitting TRBD2. Germline CDR1 is SGHRS and CDR2 is YFSETQ. The trim removed 3 bases at V and 5 bases at J, leaving 9 bases unmatched. This CDR3 region has 15 residues. Here the CDR3 reads CASSSGGGGQETQYF. Written as DNA, the CDR3 is TGCGCCAGCAGCTCGGGGGGGGGCGGGCAGGAGACCCAGTACTTC.

V gene TRBV27 combines with J gene TRBJ2-7; 11 bases map to TRBD2. CDR1 is MNHEY, CDR2 SMNVEV, per germline (reference sequence). The CDR3 consists of 16 residues. J gave up 2 bases and V 3 bases, and 6 bases lay outside the gene matches. The CDR3, as DNA: TGTGCCAGCAGTTTGTATAGCGGGAGGGTACCCTACGAGCAGTACTTC. This sequence encodes CASSLYSGRVPYEQYF.

The rearrangement uses TRBV5-1 and TRBJ1-2; a weak D match, TRBD1 (5 bases). CDR1 SGHRS and CDR2 YFSETQ come from the germline V gene. V shed 2 bases and J shed 3 bases, with 29 bases lying between them. The CDR3 covers 20 residues. The CDR3 DNA reads TGCGCCAGCAGCTTAGATGCCGAACAGAGCAGGGAACGGTATTACTATGGCTACACCTTC. Translation: CASSLDAEQSRERYYYGYTF.

The chain recombines TRBV29-1 with TRBJ1-1, with 8 bases lining up with TRBD1. This CDR3 has 14 residues. Per germline, CDR1 SQVTM and CDR2 ANQGSEA. The V segment lost 3 bases and the J segment 0 bases; nucleotides outside the gene matches: 3. Written as DNA, the CDR3 is TGCAGCGTTGAGGGACAGGCTATGAACACTGAAGCTTTCTTT. It translates to CSVEGQAMNTEAFF.

The chain carries TRBV28 and TRBJ1-2, with 7 bases matching TRBD1. The CDR3 is 16 amino acids. Germline CDR1 is MDHEN and CDR2 is SYDVKM. V lost 4 bases and J lost 2; bases outside the gene matches: 10. CDR3 nucleotides: TGTGCCAGCAGTTCCTTAAGCAGGGGGGAAAACTATGGCTACACCTTC. It specifies CASSSLSRGENYGYTF.

The rearrangement uses TRBV7-9 and TRBJ1-2; D gene ambiguous. The CDR3 totals 13 residues. V lost 6 bases to trimming and J lost 3 bases, with 11 bases between them. Germline CDR1 is SEHNR and CDR2 is FQNEAQ (reference sequence). CDR3 sequence (DNA): TGTGCCAGCAGACTAGAGGTTGACTATGGCTACACCTTC. It translates to CASRLEVDYGYTF.

The chain recombines TRBV25-1 with TRBJ1-2; 8 bases fit TRBD1. The trim removed 3 bases at V and 7 bases at J, leaving 7 bases unmatched. The CDR3 extends over 14 amino acids. Germline loops: CDR1 MGHDK, CDR2 SYGVNS. For the CDR3, the DNA is TGTGCCAGCAGTGAGCGGCAGGGGGCGGGTGGCTACACCTTC. As protein: CASSERQGAGGYTF.

This clone was found once. The chain recombines TRBV24-1 with TRBJ1-2; D unresolved. The CDR3 covers 12 residues. Germline V CDR1 and CDR2: KGHDR, SFDVKD. Trimming left V 4 bases short and J 8 bases short, with 10 bases between. The CDR3 DNA is TGTGCCACCAGTGACCCCCTTCAGGGCTACACCTTC. Residues: CATSDPLQGYTF.

This chain joins TRBV5-1 and TRBJ2-2, with TRBD2 as a possible D gene (5 bases). There are 16 residues in the CDR3. V was trimmed by 5 bases and J by 0 bases, leaving 14 bases between them. CDR1 and CDR2 from the germline V gene are SGHRS and YFSETQ. CDR3 nucleotides: TGCGCCAGCAGGAGCATGGGGAGCGCGAACACCGGGGAGCTGTTTTTT. It is translated as CASRSMGSANTGELFF.

The chain recombines TRBV6-6 with TRBJ2-3; D uncertain. V lost 6 bases and J lost 5, with 9 bases in between. Germline V gene lookup returns CDR1 MNHNY and CDR2 SVGAGI (reference sequence). CDR3 size: 12 residues. The CDR3 nucleotides are TGTGCCAGCAGACCCACAAGAGATACGCAGTATTTT. Translating it yields CASRPTRDTQYF.

The chain recombines TRBV9 with TRBJ2-7, with 9 bases that match TRBD1. Germline trimming cut 2 bases from V and 2 bases from J; bases unmatched to any gene: 2. The CDR3 loop spans 14 amino acids. Per the germline V gene, CDR1 is SGDLS and CDR2 is YYNGEE. The CDR3, as DNA: TGTGCCAGCAGCGTCGGGACAGGGCCCTACGAGCAGTACTTC. Translating gives CASSVGTGPYEQYF.

This clone was counted between two and nine times. This rearrangement joins TRBV28 to TRBJ1-6, with 7 bases fitting TRBD1. In germline, CDR1 is MDHEN, CDR2 SYDVKM. The CDR3 totals 19 residues. V lost 6 bases, J lost 7 bases, and 21 bases stayed unmatched. This CDR3 is CASRPEGAFTLTSNSPLHF. The DNA for the CDR3 is TGTGCCAGCAGACCAGAGGGGGCCTTCACCCTCACTTCAAATTCACCCCTCCACTTT. The variable domain in full, completed from reference TRBV28 and TRBJ1-6, reads DVKVTQSSRYLVKRTGEKVFLECVQDMDHENMFWYRQDPGLGLRLIYFSYDVKMKEKGDIPEGYSVSREKKERFSLILESASTNQTSMYLCASRPEGAFTLTSNSPLHFGNGTRLTVT.

The V and J genes are TRBV2 and TRBJ2-7, with TRBD2 matching 8 bases. Germline V gene data show CDR1 as SNHLY and CDR2 as FYNNEI. The CDR3 contains 15 residues. J gave up 6 bases and V 7 bases, and 14 bases lay outside the gene matches. CDR3 in amino acids: CASNIFGLARSEQYF. CDR3 bases: TGTGCCAGCAATATATTCGGACTAGCTCGCTCCGAGCAGTACTTC.

The V and J genes are TRBV20-1 and TRBJ2-6; a weak D match, TRBD2 (6 bases). Germline CDR1 DFQATT, CDR2 SNEGSKA (reference sequence). There are 16 residues in the CDR3. V was pared by 3 bases and J by 1 base, with 13 bases between. In DNA, the CDR3 is TGCAGTGCTAGTCCCGGAGGGGCGTCTGGGGCCAACGTCCTGACTTTC. Amino acid sequence: CSASPGGASGANVLTF.

This clone has a handful of counts. This chain joins TRBV27 and TRBJ2-2, with D tentatively TRBD2 (5 bases). The CDR3 runs to 16 residues. V was pared by 8 bases and J by 3 bases, with 19 bases between. Per germline, CDR1 MNHEY and CDR2 SMNVEV (reference sequence). The CDR3 DNA is TGTGCCAGCGGCTACCGGACTCAAACCTACACCGGGGAGCTGTTTTTT. Encoded protein: CASGYRTQTYTGELFF.

The V and J genes are TRBV5-1 and TRBJ1-4; tentative D call: TRBD1 (5 bases). V dropped 7 bases and J dropped 5 bases, with 18 bases sitting between them. This CDR3 has 15 amino acids. CDR1 is SGHRS, CDR2 YFSETQ, per germline. Written as DNA, the CDR3 is TGCGCCAGCGGAAGCGGGGGACGGGAGAATGAAAAACTGTTTTTT. This encodes CASGSGGRENEKLFF. The whole variable domain, filled in from reference TRBV5-1 and TRBJ1-4, reads KAGVTQTPRYLIKTRGQQVTLSCSPISGHRSVSWYQQTPGQGLQFLFEYFSETQRNKGNFPGRFSGRQFSNSRSEMNVSTLELGDSALYLCASGSGGRENEKLFFGSGTQLSVL.